This T cell receptor beta chain emerged from a study of blood T cell repertoires in COVID-19. Study information: Samples came from the United States, Italy and Spain, spanning acute and convalescent COVID-19.

Original processing notes: Amplification with reference gene primers provided the estimates of nucleated cell counts. The assay was immunoSEQ multiplex PCR, and TCRdb's table has in-frame clones only and misses some. Clone size and V and J calls were adopted from that table, with D and trimming inferred from the DNA. The repertoire holds about 78,000 clones, with around 90% as singletons. The source is an elderly woman with acute or convalescent COVID-19. Specimen: peripheral blood.

CDR3 sequence (DNA): TGTGCCAGCAGCCCCGGACCGGGGGGCGCGTCCTACGAGCAGTACTTC. This sequence encodes CASSPGPGGASYEQYF. The chain uses TRBV7-9 and TRBJ2-7, with D possibly matching TRBD2 (7 bases). CDR1 and CDR2 from the germline V gene are SEHNR and FQNEAQ (reference sequence). V was trimmed by 5 bases and J by 1 base, leaving 18 bases between them. CDR3 length: 16 residues.